Included here is one T cell receptor (beta chain) sequence, with context. The data are from a study of cytomegalovirus exposure and HLA in healthy donors. PCR amplification relied on 60 Vbeta primers (plus 13 Jbeta primers). The table came from immunoSEQ multiplex PCR; TCRdb's copy has only in-frame clones and leaves some out. Of approximately 160,000 clones listed, 78% are singletons. Germline V CDR1 and CDR2: SGHRS, YFSETQ. This CDR3 spans 17 amino acids. Trimming at V came to 3 bases and at J to 0 bases, leaving 6 bases not matched to a gene. Sequenced sample: PBMCs. The chain uses TRBV5-1 and TRBJ2-1, with 10 bases aligning to TRBD2. The receptor comes from a woman aged 35 to 49 in good health and CMV-seropositive. CDR3 DNA sequence: TGCGCCAGCAGCTCGGGGAGCGGGGGGGCCTCCTACAATGAGCAGTTCTTC. Translated, it gives CASSSGSGGASYNEQFF.